This note documents a single TCR beta chain sequence. The germline V gene encodes CDR1 SEHNR and CDR2 FQNEAQ (reference sequence). The ends lost 4 bases at V and 3 bases at J; junction bases unmatched: 4. The CDR3 is 15 amino acids. The data derive from a study of cytomegalovirus exposure and HLA in healthy donors. The PCR had 60 Vbeta and 13 Jbeta primers. Profiling relied on immunoSEQ multiplex PCR, and the TCRdb table lists in-frame clones only, not all of them. This sample has 200,000 or so clones, with roughly 80% found just once. The source material was PBMCs. The clonotype was recovered from a woman aged 18-29 years in good health and CMV-seronegative. The chain employs TRBV7-9 and TRBJ1-5, with 9 bases that match TRBD1. Written as DNA, the CDR3 is TGTGCCAGCAGCTCCACAGGGGGCTCCAATCAGCCCCAGCATTTT. This encodes CASSSTGGSNQPQHF.